This T cell receptor (beta chain) derives from a study of T cells after posttransplantation cyclophosphamide. Findings and limits, study-wide: Later blood repertoires were often dominated by clones from the donor CD8+ memory compartment. Tissue-infiltrating T cells from skin or gut overlapped little with blood T cells.

This table comes from immunoSEQ multiplex PCR, and its TCRdb copy is limited to in-frame clones, with some not included. The sample lists roughly 10,000 clones, none appearing once, the ten largest making up approximately 4%. The ends lost 3 bases at V and 3 bases at J; junction bases unmatched: 4. The germline V gene encodes CDR1 MGHRA and CDR2 YSYEKL. The CDR3 spans 14 residues. This clone was seen repeatedly, ten times or more. Its antigen is as yet unknown. Cyclophosphamide on days +3 and +4 followed busulfan-fludarabine conditioning and a marrow graft. The chain couples TRBV4-1 to TRBJ1-1; 7 bases match TRBD1. The TCR comes from a male patient aged 50 to 60 who received an allogeneic stem cell transplant from a related donor and was CMV-positive. The graft donor may be the source of some T cells. Sequenced here: PBMCs, sampled nearly 360 days after allogeneic stem cell transplant with posttransplant cyclophosphamide. The CDR3 reads CASSHRQGHTEAFF. The CDR3 DNA reads TGCGCCAGCAGCCACAGACAGGGCCACACTGAAGCTTTCTTT.